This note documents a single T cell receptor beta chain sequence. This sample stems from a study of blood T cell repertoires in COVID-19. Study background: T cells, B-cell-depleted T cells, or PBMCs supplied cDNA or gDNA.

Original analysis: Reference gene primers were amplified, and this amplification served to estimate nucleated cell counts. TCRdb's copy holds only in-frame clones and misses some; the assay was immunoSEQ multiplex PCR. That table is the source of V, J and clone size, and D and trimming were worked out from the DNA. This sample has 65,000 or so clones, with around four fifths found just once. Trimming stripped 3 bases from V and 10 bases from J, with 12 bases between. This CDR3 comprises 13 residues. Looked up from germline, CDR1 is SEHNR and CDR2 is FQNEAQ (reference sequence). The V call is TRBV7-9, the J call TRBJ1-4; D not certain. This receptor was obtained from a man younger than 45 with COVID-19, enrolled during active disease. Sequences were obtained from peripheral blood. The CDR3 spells CASSLQRTGKLFF. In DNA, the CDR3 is TGTGCCAGCAGCTTGCAGCGAACCGGAAAACTGTTTTTT.